This section outlines one T cell receptor beta chain sequence together with its context. This sample is part of a study of siplizumab effects on memory and regulatory T cells. The CDR3 has 17 residues. CDR1 SGHDN and CDR2 FVKESK come from the germline V gene. V lost 0 bases, J lost 10 bases, and 25 bases lay in between. Profiling relied on immunoSEQ multiplex PCR, and the TCRdb table lists in-frame clones only, not all of them. The table records tens of thousands of clones, roughly 87% of them present only once. The source material was naive CD8+ T cells sorted from blood. The chain has TRBV14 and TRBJ2-7; D gene ambiguous. The TCR originated in a human donor in good health. CDR3 sequence: CASSQDRRWEKALGQYF. In DNA form, the CDR3 reads TGTGCCAGCAGCCAAGACCGAAGATGGGAAAAAGCCCTAGGCCAGTACTTC.